This T cell receptor (beta chain) was recorded in a study of cytotoxic CD8 clonotypes in ibrutinib-treated CLL (TCRdb year 2021). About the investigation overall: In this cohort, some 16 patients were treatment-naive and roughly 10 were relapsed/refractory, while around 17 had unmutated IGHV. Responses were partial in some 24 patients and complete in 2; after median approximately 5.5 years follow-up, some 15 stayed in remission and about 12 progressed. On average, each sample yielded approximately 250,000 productive templates and under 95,000 productive rearrangements. Of the approximately 86 participants in the trial, about two dozen had longitudinal samples available. The response samples were drawn at a median of roughly twelve months into treatment, with a range of roughly 6 to 36 months. Cryopreserved peripheral blood mononuclear cells were collected before treatment, at response, and at either disease progression or sustained remission. Overall study results and their limits: Public clonotypes were rare and either contracted or stayed stable during treatment, and the rise in clonality at ibrutinib response reflected the expansion of private clonotypes. An increase in clonality was observed at ibrutinib response, with clonality remaining stable during sustained remission and falling back toward baseline at progression. Sustained-remission and progressing patients did not have matched sampling times, and lymph node repertoires were not examined. At baseline, clonality was higher than in age-matched healthy donors and showed a strong correlation with circulating CD8+ T-cell counts.

Approximately 2 micrograms of genomic DNA were extracted from cryopreserved PBMCs for TCR beta library preparation. High-throughput TCR beta sequencing was performed on longitudinal blood samples from CLL patients receiving ibrutinib monotherapy. The patients took part in an open-label, single-center phase 2 trial of ibrutinib monotherapy. A MiSeq instrument was used for deep resolution sequencing, which targeted depths ranging from 1 in 1 million up to 1 in 200,000 T cells, with coverage averaging 10x for each clonotype. TCR beta libraries were generated with the immunoSEQ hsTCRB Kit. On the study's bioinformatics: The data were analyzed with ImmunoSEQ Analyzer and ImmunoSEQ Data Assistant, and V, D and J gene assignments followed IMGT definitions. Clonality, which ranges from 0 to 1, was calculated by subtracting the normalized Shannon entropy of productive rearrangement frequencies from one. Public clonotype analysis was restricted to overrepresented clonotypes comprising at least 0.05% of each patient's repertoire. About a dozen age-matched healthy donor repertoires from immuneACCESS served as clonality controls. The clones in this table, taken by TCRdb from immuneACCESS, are in-frame only. Not every clone is retained; where verified, under half of the shortfall comes from an unresolved V gene, and the cause of the rest is unknown. V, J and clone size were drawn from that table, and D and trimming were deduced from the DNA. A total of about 310,000 clones appear in this sample, about 80% of them only once. More than 6% of the sample is in the top ten clones.

Turning to this clone: The clone's antigen remains unknown. Base qualities were left out, and no much larger clone turns up one base away.

Looking up the germline V gene (reference sequence) yields CDR1 WNHNN and CDR2 SYGVQD. The CDR3 spans 13 residues, from the cysteine through the phenylalanine. Of all the DNA, just the CDR3 is kept, 39 bases in frame from base 1. V and J lose 3 bases and 3 bases, and a span of 8 bases separates them. The sequencing here drew on PBMCs, taken before ibrutinib treatment. The sequence joins TRBV10-1 to TRBJ1-2; the D gene is perhaps TRBD1, on 5 matching bases. The clonotype was recovered from a human donor with chronic lymphocytic leukemia. The DNA sequence reads TGCGCCAGCAGTGAAGACAGCTACTATGGCTACACCTTC. This yields the protein CASSEDSYYGYTF.